Below are 18 T cell receptor beta chains sequenced from a single sample in a study of spatial heterogeneity in lung cancer. One entry per CDR3 protein, called by TCRdb with MiXCR from the 5' RACE reads. The profile shows 75,000 to 85,000 distinct CDR3 sequences, about 20% of them singletons. Time point meaning: sample taken at primary tumor resection. The study sequenced unsorted whole RNA from tumor, nontumor lung or frozen PBMC. The material sequenced was PBMCs, taken at surgery. These receptors all come from a male donor with early-stage non-small cell lung cancer.

J is TRBJ1-1 and V is TRBV2, with D possibly matching TRBD1 (5 bases). Germline V gene data show CDR1 as SNHLY and CDR2 as FYNNEI. CDR3 length: 13 amino acids. Trimming removed 8 bases from V and 6 bases from J, with 16 bases in between. The CDR3 is CASYGRQSAEAFF. Written as DNA, the CDR3 is TGTGCCAGCTATGGCCGACAGTCCGCTGAAGCTTTCTTT.

This clonotype occurred a few times. The rearrangement links TRBV9 to TRBJ2-2; D is ambiguous. The germline gives CDR1 SGDLS, CDR2 YYNGEE. Between the trimmed V and J ends, which lost 4 bases and 6 bases, there was a span of 13 bases. The CDR3 consists of 14 residues. Here the CDR3 DNA reads TGTGCCAGCAGCCAATCGACGTCCCCCGGGGAGCTGTTTTTT. Amino acid sequence: CASSQSTSPGELFF. Full variable domain (rest looked up from reference TRBV9 and TRBJ2-2): DSGVTQTPKHLITATGQRVTLRCSPRSGDLSVYWYQQSLDQGLQFLIQYYNGEERAKGNILERFSAQQFPDLHSELNLSSLELGDSALYFCASSQSTSPGELFFGEGSRLTVL.

This clonotype was found many times. The chain is built from TRBV5-1 and TRBJ1-2; possible D gene TRBD1, 5 bases. This CDR3 has 13 amino acids. Trimming left V 2 bases short and J 6 bases short, with 11 bases between. Germline assignment: CDR1 SGHRS and CDR2 YFSETQ. CDR3 sequence (DNA): TGCGCCAGCAGCTTTCAGGGTCAGGATGGCTACACCTTC. This gives the protein CASSFQGQDGYTF.

In its sample, this clonotype was seen a few times. V usage is TRBV20-1 and J usage is TRBJ1-5; 7 bases align to TRBD1. The CDR3 loop spans 15 amino acids. CDR1 is DFQATT, CDR2 SNEGSKA, per germline (reference sequence). J gave up 0 bases and V 3 bases, and 5 bases lay outside the gene matches. This chain's CDR3 is CSASGTVYSNQPQHF. The CDR3 coding sequence is TGCAGTGCTAGCGGGACAGTGTATAGCAATCAGCCCCAGCATTTT.

This clonotype came up many times. The rearrangement joins TRBV30 to TRBJ2-7; no reliable D call. The CDR3 sequence is 12 residues long. CDR1 is GTSNPN and CDR2 is SVGIG in the germline V gene (reference sequence). V was cut by 2 bases and J by 4 bases, with 9 bases left in between. CDR3 coding DNA: TGTGCCTGGAGTACCAGGTATTACGAGCAGTACTTC. It encodes CAWSTRYYEQYF. The complete variable domain, with remaining parts taken from reference TRBV30 and TRBJ2-7, reads SQTIHQWPATLVQPVGSPLSLECTVEGTSNPNLYWYRQAAGRGLQLLFYSVGIGQISSEVPQNLSASRPQDRQFILSSKKLLLSDSGFYLCAWSTRYYEQYFGPGTRLTVT.

This clonotype has just a few counts. The chain links TRBV5-1 to TRBJ2-1; possibly TRBD2 for D (6 bases). Trimming stripped 4 bases from V and 1 base from J, with 12 bases between. Germline V gene data show CDR1 as SGHRS and CDR2 as YFSETQ. This CDR3 has 15 amino acids. CDR3 protein: CASSGGGASYNEQFF. The CDR3 nucleotides are TGCGCCAGCAGCGGTGGAGGGGCTTCCTACAATGAGCAGTTCTTC.

V and J are TRBV29-1 and TRBJ2-3; D might be TRBD2 (5 bases). The V and J ends lost 7 bases and 2 bases respectively, with 13 bases between them. Germline CDR1 and CDR2: SQVTM and ANQGSEA. The CDR3 contains 13 residues. CDR3 sequence reads: CSGEGSTTDTQYF. In nucleotides, the CDR3 is TGCAGCGGTGAGGGATCAACCACAGATACGCAGTATTTT.

This clonotype has more than one count but fewer than ten. The V gene is TRBV6-2 or TRBV6-3, the J gene TRBJ2-1, with 10 nucleotides matching TRBD1. Germline assignment: CDR1 MNHEY and CDR2 SVGEGT. This CDR3 has 15 amino acids. Losses at the gene ends were 6 bases for V and 7 bases for J; bases not matched to a gene: 9. This chain's CDR3 is CASRRRDRGWNEQFF. The CDR3 DNA sequence: TGTGCCAGCAGACGCCGGGACAGGGGTTGGAATGAGCAGTTCTTC.

DNA for the CDR3: TGTGCCAGCAGTGTCACCACCGGGACAGGGGTTGAAAAACTGTTTTTT. Its protein is CASSVTTGTGVEKLFF. V and J are TRBV28 and TRBJ1-4; 10 bases line up with TRBD1. The germline gives CDR1 MDHEN, CDR2 SYDVKM. The CDR3 totals 16 residues. The junction had 10 bases not matched to a gene; V was cut back by 5 bases and J by 7 bases.

The chain recombines TRBV19 with TRBJ1-6, with no clear D. The CDR3 is made up of 17 amino acids. Germline V lookup: CDR1 LNHDA, CDR2 SQIVND (reference sequence). V was clipped by 2 bases and J by 8 bases, with 19 bases between them. CDR3 nucleotides: TGTGCCAGTAGTATACTCCCCCGGGAAACGATGGATTCACCCCTCCACTTT. This gives the protein CASSILPRETMDSPLHF. Full variable domain (outside the CDR3, taken from reference TRBV19 and TRBJ1-6): DGGITQSPKYLFRKEGQNVTLSCEQNLNHDAMYWYRQDPGQGLRLIYYSQIVNDFQKGDIAEGYSVSREKKESFPLTVTSAQKNPTAFYLCASSILPRETMDSPLHFGNGTRLTVT.

The gene calls are TRBV28 and TRBJ2-3, with 8 bases matching TRBD1. This CDR3 is 14 amino acids long. Germline-derived CDR1 and CDR2 are MDHEN and SYDVKM. J was trimmed by 4 bases and V by 6 bases; bases with no gene match: 6. CDR3 in DNA: TGTGCCAGCAGCGGGACAGGCGGCCCAGATACGCAGTATTTT. Translating gives CASSGTGGPDTQYF.

This rearrangement joins TRBV10-3 to TRBJ2-1; 8 positions agree with TRBD2. The CDR3 loop spans 13 amino acids. Germline trimming cut 10 bases from V and 7 bases from J; bases unmatched to any gene: 9. Germline loops: CDR1 ENHRY, CDR2 SYGVKD. The CDR3 nucleotides are TGTGCCACCGGCCAGCGGGAGTATAATGAGCAGTTCTTC. Translated, it gives CATGQREYNEQFF.

Worth noting for this clonotype: A much larger clonotype is one base distant, so this may be a read error. The chain uses TRBV4-1 and TRBJ2-7, with D maybe TRBD1 (6 bases). This CDR3 is built from 13 residues. Germline V gene data show CDR1 as MGHRA and CDR2 as YSYEKL. The CDR3 region is CARSQVGTSEQYF. CDR3 sequence (DNA): TGCGCCAGGAGCCAAGTCGGGACAAGCGAGCAGTACTTC.

The chain carries TRBV28 and TRBJ2-6; no clear D gene. The CDR3 has 15 residues. Germline CDR1 MDHEN, CDR2 SYDVKM. V lost 4 bases to trimming and J lost 1 base, with 8 bases between them. The CDR3 coding sequence is TGTGCCAGCAGTTCGACTGAATCTGGGGCCAACGTCCTGACTTTC. Protein product: CASSSTESGANVLTF.

This clonotype was detected many times. This chain joins TRBV30 and TRBJ1-5, with D tentatively TRBD1 (5 bases). Between the trimmed V and J ends, which lost 2 bases and 7 bases, there was a span of 15 bases. The length of the CDR3 is 14 residues. The germline CDR1 and CDR2 sequences are GTSNPN and SVGIG (reference sequence). This chain's CDR3 is CAWSTHRKGQPQHF. The CDR3 DNA reads TGTGCCTGGAGTACCCACAGGAAAGGCCAGCCCCAGCATTTT. Combining the CDR3 with reference TRBV30 and TRBJ1-5 gives the whole variable domain SQTIHQWPATLVQPVGSPLSLECTVEGTSNPNLYWYRQAAGRGLQLLFYSVGIGQISSEVPQNLSASRPQDRQFILSSKKLLLSDSGFYLCAWSTHRKGQPQHFGDGTRLSIL.

This clonotype was observed a handful of times. V usage is TRBV5-1 and J usage is TRBJ2-1; D uncertain. The CDR3 totals 13 residues. Trimming removed 1 base from V and 5 bases from J, with 7 bases in between. The germline V gene encodes CDR1 SGHRS and CDR2 YFSETQ. CDR3 loop: CASSLKPNNEQFF. The CDR3 nucleotides read TGCGCCAGCAGCTTGAAACCAAACAATGAGCAGTTCTTC.

This clonotype appeared a few times. The chain joins TRBV7-2 to TRBJ1-2; TRBD1 is a possible D gene (6 bases). CDR3 length: 12 amino acids. V shed 5 bases and J shed 6 bases, with 10 bases lying between them. CDR1 and CDR2 (germline): SGHTA, FQGNSA. The CDR3, as DNA: TGTGCCAGCAGCCCCCACAGGGATGGCTACACCTTC. Encoded protein: CASSPHRDGYTF.

CDR3 sequence: CASSFEPGTGNEQYF. The CDR3 coding sequence is TGCGCCAGCAGCTTCGAACCCGGGACAGGGAACGAGCAGTACTTC. The V gene is TRBV5-1, the J gene TRBJ2-7; 9 bases line up with TRBD1. The ends lost 2 bases at V and 5 bases at J; junction bases unmatched: 8. This CDR3 has 15 residues. Germline V gives CDR1 SGHRS, CDR2 YFSETQ.